The 11 T cell receptor beta chains reported below all come from one sample, sequenced in a study of CD8 T cells in ankylosing spondylitis. Study-wide points: Within ankylosing spondylitis blood, a TCR beta motif made up of eight highly homologous variants appeared to be characteristic.

TCRdb ran MiXCR on the 5' RACE reads and lists one entry per CDR3 protein. This repertoire shows around 770,000 distinct CDR3 sequences, approximately 12% found once; its top ten account for 0.51%. No antigen has been identified for these receptors. The sample consisted of blood, either unsorted or a sorted T cell fraction (not recorded which). The receptors derive from a male donor with ankylosing spondylitis.

This clonotype occurred many times. This chain joins TRBV6-1 and TRBJ1-2; D call uncertain. The CDR3 consists of 12 residues. The germline CDR1 and CDR2 sequences are MNHNS and SASEGT. Trimming removed 2 bases at V and 4 bases at J, with 5 bases between. DNA of the CDR3: TGTGCCAGCAGTGAAACCGGCTATGGCTACACCTTC. Encoded protein: CASSETGYGYTF.

The chain combines TRBV20-1 with TRBJ1-4, with a weak D call TRBD1 (6 bases). The V end lost 4 bases, the J end lost 6 bases, and 12 bases lay between the germline ends. This CDR3 is 13 amino acids long. Germline CDR1 is DFQATT and CDR2 is SNEGSKA (reference sequence). This CDR3 reads CSATEGGDEKLFF. Here the CDR3 DNA reads TGCAGTGCTACCGAGGGGGGGGATGAAAAACTGTTTTTT.

The sample holds a few counts of this clonotype. This chain links TRBV6-5 with TRBJ1-4; weak D call: TRBD1 (5 bases). CDR1 is MNHEY and CDR2 is SVGAGI in the germline V gene. Trimming took off 2 bases at V and 5 bases at J, with 12 bases between the two ends. The CDR3 covers 15 residues. CDR3 DNA: TGTGCCAGCAGTTACCCCCCGGGGACGAATGAAAAACTGTTTTTT. Amino acids: CASSYPPGTNEKLFF.

This clonotype was counted at least ten times. This chain links TRBV7-2 with TRBJ2-7; possibly TRBD2 for D (5 bases). Trimming shortened V by 2 bases and J by 1 base, and 18 bases separated the two germline ends. Germline V lookup: CDR1 SGHTA, CDR2 FQGNSA. The length of the CDR3 is 17 residues. CDR3 DNA: TGTGCCAGCAGCTTAAGGGCGGGTGGAGACGGTTCCTACGAGCAGTACTTC. It codes for CASSLRAGGDGSYEQYF.

V is TRBV20-1 and J is TRBJ2-5; the D is unclear. Germline V CDR1 and CDR2: DFQATT, SNEGSKA (reference sequence). V shed 6 bases and J shed 4 bases, with 12 bases lying between them. This CDR3 is built from 12 residues. The CDR3 region has the DNA TGCAGTGCGCTGAATTGGGCAGAGACCCAGTACTTC. Its protein product is CSALNWAETQYF.

This clonotype has a handful of counts. The CDR3 is CATSRDWGSNYGYTF. The CDR3 region has the DNA TGTGCCACCAGCAGAGATTGGGGCAGCAACTATGGCTACACCTTC. This chain joins TRBV15 and TRBJ1-2; D might be TRBD1 (5 bases). Germline CDR1 LNHNV, CDR2 YYDKDF (reference sequence). The CDR3 contains 15 residues. Between the trimmed V and J ends, which lost 0 bases and 2 bases, there was a span of 10 bases.

This clonotype turned up a few times. This chain connects TRBV6-5 to TRBJ1-6; the D is unclear. Germline V lookup: CDR1 MNHEY, CDR2 SVGAGI. The CDR3 sequence is 18 residues long. The V gene lost 2 bases and the J gene lost 0 bases, with 14 bases spanning the gap. Written as DNA, the CDR3 is TGTGCCAGCAGTTACCGGTCAGAGGGTAGCTCCTATAATTCACCCCTCCACTTT. It is translated as CASSYRSEGSSYNSPLHF.

The chain has TRBV4-3 and TRBJ1-2; tentative D call: TRBD1 (5 bases). The CDR3 is 15 amino acids. V shed 1 base and J shed 7 bases, with 16 bases lying between them. CDR1 LGHNA and CDR2 YSLEER come from the germline V gene. The CDR3 DNA reads TGCGCCAGCAGCCAAGCCCACGGCAGGGTAGTTGGCTACACCTTC. Its protein is CASSQAHGRVVGYTF.

The chain couples TRBV20-1 to TRBJ2-1, with TRBD2 as a possible D gene (5 bases). With 0 bases removed from V and 1 base from J, the gap between germline ends came to 16 bases. This CDR3 has 17 residues. CDR1 and CDR2 from the germline V gene are DFQATT and SNEGSKA (reference sequence). CDR3 protein: CSARDPLRRTSYNEQFF. CDR3 nucleotide sequence: TGCAGTGCTAGAGATCCCCTCCGACGGACTTCCTACAATGAGCAGTTCTTC.

Many counts were recorded for this clonotype. This chain's CDR3 is CASSSPGQSVLGGNYGYTF. CDR3 bases: TGCGCCAGCAGCTCGCCGGGACAATCGGTCCTGGGTGGTAACTATGGCTACACCTTC. The V and J genes are TRBV5-1 and TRBJ1-2; weak D call: TRBD1 (6 bases). Trimming took 3 bases from V and 1 from J, leaving 25 bases between them. Germline CDR1 reads SGHRS; CDR2 reads YFSETQ. The CDR3 contains 19 residues.

The CDR3 loop is CASSEQERSYEQYF. Here the CDR3 DNA reads TGTGCCAGCAGTGAACAGGAGCGATCTTACGAGCAGTACTTC. This chain joins TRBV6-1 and TRBJ2-7, with D unclear. The CDR3 consists of 14 residues. The V end lost 2 bases, the J end lost 4 bases, and 12 bases lay between the germline ends. CDR1 is MNHNS and CDR2 is SASEGT in the germline V gene.